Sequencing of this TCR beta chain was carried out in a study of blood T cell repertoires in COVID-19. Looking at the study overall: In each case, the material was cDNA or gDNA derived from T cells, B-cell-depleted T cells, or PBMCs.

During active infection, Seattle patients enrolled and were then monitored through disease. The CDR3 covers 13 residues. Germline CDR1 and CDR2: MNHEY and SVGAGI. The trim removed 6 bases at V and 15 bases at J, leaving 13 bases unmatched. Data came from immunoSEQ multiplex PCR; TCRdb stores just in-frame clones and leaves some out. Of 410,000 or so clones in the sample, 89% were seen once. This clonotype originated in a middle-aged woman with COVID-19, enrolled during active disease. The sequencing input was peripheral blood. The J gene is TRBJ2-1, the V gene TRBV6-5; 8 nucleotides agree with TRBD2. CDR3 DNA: TGTGCCAGCAGCCAGGCAAGCGGGGGCCCCTGGTTCTTC. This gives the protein CASSQASGGPWFF.